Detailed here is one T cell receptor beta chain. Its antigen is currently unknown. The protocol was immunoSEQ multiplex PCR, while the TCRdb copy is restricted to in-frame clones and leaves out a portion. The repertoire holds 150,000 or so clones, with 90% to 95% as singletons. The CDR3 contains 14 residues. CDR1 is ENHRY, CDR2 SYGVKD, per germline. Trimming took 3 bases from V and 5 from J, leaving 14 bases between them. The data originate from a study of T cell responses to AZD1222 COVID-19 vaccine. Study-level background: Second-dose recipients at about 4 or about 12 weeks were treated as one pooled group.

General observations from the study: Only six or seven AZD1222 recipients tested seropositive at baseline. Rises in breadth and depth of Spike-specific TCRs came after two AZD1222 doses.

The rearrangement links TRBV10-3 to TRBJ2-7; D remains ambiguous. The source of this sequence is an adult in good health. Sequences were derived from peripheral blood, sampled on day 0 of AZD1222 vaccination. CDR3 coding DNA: TGTGCCATCAGTGAATCTAAACTTAGCCACGAGCAGTACTTC. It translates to CAISESKLSHEQYF.